This TCR beta chain was identified in a study of shared clonotypes between healthy human individuals. Germline assignment: CDR1 MNHEY and CDR2 SMNVEV (reference sequence). V was pared by 2 bases and J by 6 bases, with 10 bases between. This CDR3 is 13 amino acids long. Data came from immunoSEQ multiplex PCR; TCRdb stores just in-frame clones and leaves some out. The table shows about 600,000 clones, with 95% occurring only once. Naive CD8 isolation took CD45RO-negative cells positively selected for CCR7 and excluded terminally differentiated effector memory CD45RA+ cells. The study, taken as a whole, reports: Approximately 5.4% of naive CD4 clonotypes were common to a few donors.

To note about this clone: Its cognate antigen is unknown.

The sequence came from a woman aged 25 to 39 in good health. The sample was naive CD8+ T cells sorted from blood. This chain joins TRBV27 and TRBJ1-2; D remains unclear. In nucleotides, the CDR3 is TGTGCCAGCAGTTTAGAAGGGCTGGATGGCTACACCTTC. It translates to CASSLEGLDGYTF.